The text below deals with one T cell receptor (beta chain). This record belongs to a study of blood T cell repertoires in COVID-19. Germline CDR1 and CDR2: SGHRS and YFSETQ. Trimming shortened V by 4 bases and J by 4 bases, and 17 bases separated the two germline ends. The CDR3 has 15 residues. Followed over time, Seattle patients had been enrolled while infection was active. In the study's own analysis: Scientists estimated how many nucleated cells there were by amplifying reference gene primers. The repertoire was sequenced with immunoSEQ multiplex PCR; TCRdb's copy has only in-frame clones and lacks some. V, J and clone size are taken as reported in that table, and D and trimming were inferred from the DNA itself. The sample holds about 260,000 clones, around 90% seen once.

The sequence derives from a woman aged 65 to 85 with COVID-19, enrolled during active disease. Sequenced sample: peripheral blood. The chain has TRBV5-1 and TRBJ1-1; D is perhaps TRBD1 (5 bases). The CDR3 reads CASSPSGGGSTEAFF. For the CDR3, the DNA is TGCGCCAGCAGCCCCTCCGGGGGAGGGAGCACTGAAGCTTTCTTT.